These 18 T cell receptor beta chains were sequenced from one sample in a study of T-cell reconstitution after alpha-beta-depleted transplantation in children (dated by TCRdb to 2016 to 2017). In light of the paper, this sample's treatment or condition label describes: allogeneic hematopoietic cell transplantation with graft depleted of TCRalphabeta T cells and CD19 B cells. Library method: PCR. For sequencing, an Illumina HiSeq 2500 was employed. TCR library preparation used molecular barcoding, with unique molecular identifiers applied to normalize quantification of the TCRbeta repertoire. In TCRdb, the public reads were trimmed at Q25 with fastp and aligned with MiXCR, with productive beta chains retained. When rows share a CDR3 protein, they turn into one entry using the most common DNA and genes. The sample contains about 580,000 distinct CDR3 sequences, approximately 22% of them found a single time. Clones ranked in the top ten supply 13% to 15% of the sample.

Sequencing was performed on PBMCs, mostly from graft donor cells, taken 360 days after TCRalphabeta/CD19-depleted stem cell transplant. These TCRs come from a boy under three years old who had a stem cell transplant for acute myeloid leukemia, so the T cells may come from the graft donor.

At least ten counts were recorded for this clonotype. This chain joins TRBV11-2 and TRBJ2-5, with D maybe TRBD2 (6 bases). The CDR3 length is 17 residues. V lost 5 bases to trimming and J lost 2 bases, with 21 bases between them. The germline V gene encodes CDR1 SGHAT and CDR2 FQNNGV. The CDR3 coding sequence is TGTGCCAGCAGCCGCATTACTAGCCGCTTTTCTCAAGAGACCCAGTACTTC. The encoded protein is CASSRITSRFSQETQYF.

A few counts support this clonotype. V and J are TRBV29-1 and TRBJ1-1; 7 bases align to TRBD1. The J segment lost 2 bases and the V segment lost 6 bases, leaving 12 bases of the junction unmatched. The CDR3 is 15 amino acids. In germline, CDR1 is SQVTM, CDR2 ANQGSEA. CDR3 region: CSVAPSTGRNTEAFF. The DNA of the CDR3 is TGCAGCGTGGCCCCATCGACAGGGCGAAACACTGAAGCTTTCTTT.

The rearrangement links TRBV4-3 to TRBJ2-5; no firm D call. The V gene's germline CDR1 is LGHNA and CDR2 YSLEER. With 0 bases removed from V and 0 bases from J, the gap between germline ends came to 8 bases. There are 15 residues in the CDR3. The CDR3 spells CASSQDRVNQETQYF. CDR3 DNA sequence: TGCGCCAGCAGCCAAGATAGGGTCAACCAAGAGACCCAGTACTTC.

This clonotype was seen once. This CDR3 is CASRIGTPTGNTIYF. CDR3 nucleotide sequence: TGTGCCAGCAGAATAGGGACTCCGACTGGAAACACCATATATTTT. V gene TRBV7-2 combines with J gene TRBJ1-3; a possible D gene is TRBD1 (5 bases). V lost 6 bases and J 2 bases, leaving 14 bases between the germline ends. CDR1 and CDR2 (germline): SGHTA, FQGNSA. There are 15 residues in the CDR3.

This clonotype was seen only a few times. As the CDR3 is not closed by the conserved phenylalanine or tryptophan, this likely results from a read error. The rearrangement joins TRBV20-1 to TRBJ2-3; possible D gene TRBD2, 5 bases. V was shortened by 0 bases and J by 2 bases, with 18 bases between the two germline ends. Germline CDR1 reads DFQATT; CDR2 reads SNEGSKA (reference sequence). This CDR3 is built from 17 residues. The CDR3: CSAREPGLNEYTDTQYC. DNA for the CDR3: TGCAGTGCTAGAGAACCCGGACTGAACGAATACACAGATACGCAGTATTGT.

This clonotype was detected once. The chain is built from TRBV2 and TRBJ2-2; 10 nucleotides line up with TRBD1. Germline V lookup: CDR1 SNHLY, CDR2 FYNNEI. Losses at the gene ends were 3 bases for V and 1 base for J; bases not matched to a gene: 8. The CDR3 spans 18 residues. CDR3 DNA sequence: TGTGCCAGCAGTGATCGGGACAGGGGTCGAAAGAACACCGGGGAGCTGTTTTTT. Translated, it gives CASSDRDRGRKNTGELFF.

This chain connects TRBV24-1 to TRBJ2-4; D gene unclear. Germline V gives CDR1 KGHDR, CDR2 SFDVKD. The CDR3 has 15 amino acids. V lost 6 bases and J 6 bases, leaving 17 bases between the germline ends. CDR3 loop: CATSPGWVDGNIQYF. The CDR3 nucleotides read TGTGCCACCAGTCCGGGCTGGGTGGATGGAAACATTCAGTACTTC.

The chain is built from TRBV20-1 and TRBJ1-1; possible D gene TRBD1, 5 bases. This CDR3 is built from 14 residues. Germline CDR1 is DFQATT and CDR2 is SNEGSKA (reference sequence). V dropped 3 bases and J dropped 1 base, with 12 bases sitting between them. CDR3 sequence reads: CSASKGAPNTEAFF. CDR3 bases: TGCAGTGCTAGTAAAGGGGCGCCGAACACTGAAGCTTTCTTT.

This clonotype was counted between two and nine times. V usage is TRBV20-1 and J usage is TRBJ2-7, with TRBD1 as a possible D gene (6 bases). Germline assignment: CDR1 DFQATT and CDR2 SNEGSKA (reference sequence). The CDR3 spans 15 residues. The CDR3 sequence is CSGRGYGYRDYEQYV. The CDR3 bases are TGCAGTGGTAGAGGGTATGGATACAGGGACTACGAGCAGTACGTC.

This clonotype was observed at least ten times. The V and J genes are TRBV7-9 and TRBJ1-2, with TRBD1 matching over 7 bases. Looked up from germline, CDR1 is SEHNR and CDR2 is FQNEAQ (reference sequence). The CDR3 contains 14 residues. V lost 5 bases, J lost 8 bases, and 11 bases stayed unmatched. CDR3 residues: CASSPGQWSGGYTF. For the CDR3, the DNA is TGTGCCAGCAGCCCGGGACAGTGGTCGGGCGGCTACACCTTC.

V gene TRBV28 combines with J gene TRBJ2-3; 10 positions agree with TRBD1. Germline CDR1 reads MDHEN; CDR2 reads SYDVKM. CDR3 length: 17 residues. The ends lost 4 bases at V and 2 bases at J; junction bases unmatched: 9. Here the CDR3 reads CASSSLWDRGLTDTQYF. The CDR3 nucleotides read TGTGCCAGCAGTTCTCTGTGGGACAGGGGTCTCACAGATACGCAGTATTTT.

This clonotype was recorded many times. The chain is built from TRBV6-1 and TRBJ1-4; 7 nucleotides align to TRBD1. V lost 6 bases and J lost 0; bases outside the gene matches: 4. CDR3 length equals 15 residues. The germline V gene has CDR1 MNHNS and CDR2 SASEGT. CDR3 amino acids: CASRTGPATNEKLFF. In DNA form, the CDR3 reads TGTGCCAGCAGGACAGGGCCAGCAACTAATGAAAAACTGTTTTTT.

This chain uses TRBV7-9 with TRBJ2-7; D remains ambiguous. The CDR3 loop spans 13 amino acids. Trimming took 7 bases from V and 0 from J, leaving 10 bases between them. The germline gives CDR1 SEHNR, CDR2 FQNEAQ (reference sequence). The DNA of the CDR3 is TGTGCCAGCATGGGTCGAAGCTCCTACGAGCAGTACTTC. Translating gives CASMGRSSYEQYF. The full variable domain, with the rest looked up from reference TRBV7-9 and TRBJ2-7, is DTGVSQNPRHKITKRGQNVTFRCDPISEHNRLYWYRQTLGQGPEFLTYFQNEAQLEKSRLLSDRFSAERPKGSFSTLEIQRTEQGDSAMYLCASMGRSSYEQYFGPGTRLTVT.

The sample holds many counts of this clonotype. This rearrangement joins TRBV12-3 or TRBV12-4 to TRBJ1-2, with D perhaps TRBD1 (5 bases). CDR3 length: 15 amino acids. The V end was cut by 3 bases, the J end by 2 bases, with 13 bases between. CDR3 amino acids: CASSFVTGSNYGYTF. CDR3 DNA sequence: TGTGCCAGCAGTTTCGTTACAGGCTCAAACTATGGCTACACCTTC.

The CDR3 region is CASSFWVQGSRVPDSPLHF. CDR3 sequence (DNA): TGTGCCAGCAGTTTTTGGGTACAGGGGAGTAGGGTCCCGGATTCACCCCTCCACTTT. V gene TRBV12-3 or TRBV12-4 combines with J gene TRBJ1-6, with 7 bases that match TRBD1. CDR3 length: 19 amino acids. The ends lost 3 bases at V and 8 bases at J; junction bases unmatched: 19.

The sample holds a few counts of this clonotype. CDR3 residues: CATSDGVTGVEQFF. Written as DNA, the CDR3 is TGTGCCACCAGTGATGGGGTGACAGGGGTTGAGCAGTTCTTC. V and J are TRBV24-1 and TRBJ2-1; 8 positions agree with TRBD1. Trimming took 3 bases from V and 9 from J; bases not matched to a gene: 6. CDR3 length: 14 amino acids. Germline V gives CDR1 KGHDR, CDR2 SFDVKD.

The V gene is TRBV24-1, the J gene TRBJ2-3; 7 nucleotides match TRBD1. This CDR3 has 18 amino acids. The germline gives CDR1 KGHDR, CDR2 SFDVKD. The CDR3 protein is CGAFDLPTGQSSTDTQYF. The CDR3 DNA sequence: TGTGGGGCCTTTGATTTGCCTACGGGACAGTCAAGCACAGATACGCAGTATTTT.

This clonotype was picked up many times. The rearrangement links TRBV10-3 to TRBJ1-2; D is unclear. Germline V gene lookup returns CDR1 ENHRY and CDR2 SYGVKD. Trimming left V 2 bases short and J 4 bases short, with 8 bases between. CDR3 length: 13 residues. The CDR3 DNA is TGTGCCATCAGTGAGCCGGGGTCCTATGGCTACACCTTC. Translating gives CAISEPGSYGYTF.